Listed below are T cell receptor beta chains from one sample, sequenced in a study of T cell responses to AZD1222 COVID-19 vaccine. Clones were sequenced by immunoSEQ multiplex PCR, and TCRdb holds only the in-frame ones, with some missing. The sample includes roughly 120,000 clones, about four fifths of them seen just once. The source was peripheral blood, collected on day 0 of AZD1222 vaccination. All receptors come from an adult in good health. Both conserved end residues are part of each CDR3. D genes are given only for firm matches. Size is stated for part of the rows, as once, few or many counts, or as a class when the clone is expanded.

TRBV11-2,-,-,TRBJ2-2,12,TGTGCCAGCAGCTTTAACACCGGGGAGCTGTTTTTT,CASSFNTGELFF
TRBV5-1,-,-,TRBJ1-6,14,TGCGCCAGCAGTCAGGCTACAGATAATTCACCCCTCCACTTT,CASSQATDNSPLHF
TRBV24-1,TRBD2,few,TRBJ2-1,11,TGTGCCACCGGTAGCGGGAATGAGCAGTTCTTC,CATGSGNEQFF
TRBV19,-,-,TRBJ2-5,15,TGTGCCAGTAGTACCCACGGCAGGGGACGAGAGACCCAGTACTTC,CASSTHGRGRETQYF
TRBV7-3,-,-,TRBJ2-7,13,TGTGCCAGCAGCTTAAATCGTCCGGGCGAGCAGTACTTC,CASSLNRPGEQYF
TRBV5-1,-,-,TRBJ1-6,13,TGCGCCAGCAGCGCATCCAGGGATTCACCCCTCCACTTT,CASSASRDSPLHF
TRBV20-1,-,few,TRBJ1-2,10,TGCAGTGCCCTACACGATTTATTCCCCTTC,CSALHDLFPF
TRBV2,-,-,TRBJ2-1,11,TGTGCCAGCACCTACAACGGGGAGCAGTTCTTC,CASTYNGEQFF
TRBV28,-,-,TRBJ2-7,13,TGTGCCAGCAGGAGATCCCCAAACTACGAGCAGTACTTC,CASRRSPNYEQYF
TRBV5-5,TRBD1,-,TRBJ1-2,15,TGTGCCAGCAGCTTGGGATTCACAGGGGGCGTGGGCTACACCTTC,CASSLGFTGGVGYTF
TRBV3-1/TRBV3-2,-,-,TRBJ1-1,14,TGTGCCAGCAGCCAACGACGGCAGTACACTGAAGCTTTCTTT,CASSQRRQYTEAFF
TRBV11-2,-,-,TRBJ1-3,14,TGTGCCAGCAGCGTCACAGCCAGTTCGCACACCATATATTTT,CASSVTASSHTIYF
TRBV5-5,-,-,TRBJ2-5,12,TGTGCCAGCAGCTTTTCAGGAGAGACCCAGTACTTC,CASSFSGETQYF
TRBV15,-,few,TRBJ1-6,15,TGTGCCACCAGCAGAGGGACGGAGGGTAATTCACCCCTCCACTTT,CATSRGTEGNSPLHF
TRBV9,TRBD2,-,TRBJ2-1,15,TGTGCCAGCAGCGTGAAGATGACTAGCGGGGGGGAGCAGTTCTTC,CASSVKMTSGGEQFF
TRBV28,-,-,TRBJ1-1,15,TGTGCCAGCTTCTACAGTCGGGGTGGGAACACTGAAGCTTTCTTT,CASFYSRGGNTEAFF
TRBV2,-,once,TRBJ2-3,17,TGTGCCAGCAGTGTAGGTATTGGTTACAGGGTTGAAGATACGCAGTATTTT,CASSVGIGYRVEDTQYF
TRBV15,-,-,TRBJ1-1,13,TGTGCCACCAGCAGAGATCGGCAGACTGAAGCTTTCTTT,CATSRDRQTEAFF
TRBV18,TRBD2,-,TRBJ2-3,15,TGTGCCAGCTCTCCCTATAGCGGGAGAACAGATACGCAGTATTTT,CASSPYSGRTDTQYF
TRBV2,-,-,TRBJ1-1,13,TGTGCCAGCAGTCCAAGACAGATCCCTGAAGCTTTCTTT,CASSPRQIPEAFF
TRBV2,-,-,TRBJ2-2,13,TGTGCCAGCAGTGTGGACAACACCGGGGAGCTGTTTTTT,CASSVDNTGELFF
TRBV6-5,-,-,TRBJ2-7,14,TGTGCCAGCAGTAGGGCTGTATCTTCCTACGAGCAGTACTTC,CASSRAVSSYEQYF
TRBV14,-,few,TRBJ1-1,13,TGTGCCAGCAGAAACCAGGTGAACACTGAAGCTTTCTTT,CASRNQVNTEAFF
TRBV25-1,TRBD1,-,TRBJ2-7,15,TGTGCCAGCAGTACCACGGGACAGGGTACCTACGAGCAGTACTTC,CASSTTGQGTYEQYF
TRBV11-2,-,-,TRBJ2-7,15,TGTGCCAGCAGCCCCACAGGGACATCTAGCTACGAGCAGTACTTC,CASSPTGTSSYEQYF
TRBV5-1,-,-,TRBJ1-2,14,TGCGCCAGCAGCTTGGACCTCGACGGCTATGGCTACACCTTC,CASSLDLDGYGYTF
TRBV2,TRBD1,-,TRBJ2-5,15,TGTGCCAGCAGTCCCTCGGGACAGGGGGCCGAGACCCAGTACTTC,CASSPSGQGAETQYF
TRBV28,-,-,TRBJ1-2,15,TGTGCCAGCCACCCGGCCCTAGAAACAGGGAACGGCTACACCTTC,CASHPALETGNGYTF
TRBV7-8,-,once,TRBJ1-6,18,TGTGCCAGCAGCCCAGAGACAGCCAGGGTGCCCTATAATTCACCCCTCCACTTT,CASSPETARVPYNSPLHF
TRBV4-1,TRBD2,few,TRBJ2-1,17,TGCGCCAGCAGCCAAGAAGTGACTAGCGGCCCCTACAATGAGCAGTTCTTC,CASSQEVTSGPYNEQFF
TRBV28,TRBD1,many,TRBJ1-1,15,TGTGCCAGCAGTCGTTCCGGGACAGCGGACACTGAAGCTTTCTTT,CASSRSGTADTEAFF
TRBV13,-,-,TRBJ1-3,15,TGTGCCCACGGGCCGGGGGTCAACTCTGGAAACACCATATATTTT,CAHGPGVNSGNTIYF
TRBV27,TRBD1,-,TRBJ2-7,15,TGTGCCAGCAGTTTTCTCGGGACAGGGGGGTACGAGCAGTACTTC,CASSFLGTGGYEQYF
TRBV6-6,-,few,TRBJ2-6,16,TGTGCCAGCAGTTACAAGGGGGGACCTGGGGCCAACGTCCTGACTTTC,CASSYKGGPGANVLTF
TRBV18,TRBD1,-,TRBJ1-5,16,TGTGCCAGCTCACCACGTAACAGGGGGGGCAATCAGCCCCAGCATTTT,CASSPRNRGGNQPQHF
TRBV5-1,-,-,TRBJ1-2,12,TGCGCCAGCAGCTTGGTGGATATGGGCTACACCTTC,CASSLVDMGYTF
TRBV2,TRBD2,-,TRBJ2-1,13,TGTGCCAGCAGAGAAATAGCGGGGGGACCGTCCTTCTTC,CASREIAGGPSFF
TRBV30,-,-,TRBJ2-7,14,TGTGCCTGGAGTGTCCCAAGGATTAACTACGAGCAGTACTTC,CAWSVPRINYEQYF
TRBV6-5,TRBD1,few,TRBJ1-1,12,TGTGCCAGCGATGACAGGGGTGCTGAAGCTTTCTTT,CASDDRGAEAFF
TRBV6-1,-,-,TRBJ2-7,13,TGTGCCAGCAGTGAAACGGGGGGCAGCGAGCAGTACTTC,CASSETGGSEQYF
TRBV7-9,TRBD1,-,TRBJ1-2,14,TGTGCCAGCAGCTTAGAGAGACAGGGACATGGCTACACCTTC,CASSLERQGHGYTF
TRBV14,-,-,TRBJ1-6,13,TGTGCCAGCAGCCCCGACCCTAATTCACCCCTCCACTTT,CASSPDPNSPLHF